This T cell receptor beta chain was documented in a study of CXCR3-negative and CXCR3-positive naive CD8 T cells. About the study: The study obtained 130 million to 150 million TRB reads, about 1.5 +/- 0.3 million per library. Study results and limitations: Both naive subsets showed comparably high diversity, and memory CD8+ cells showed much lower diversity.

Germline CDR1 and CDR2: SQVTM and ANQGSEA. This CDR3 is 12 amino acids long. The authors prepared UMI-labeled TRB cDNA libraries by 5' RACE. After re-calling the 5' RACE reads, TCRdb lists one entry per CDR3 protein, DNA absent. The sample has approximately 56,000 distinct CDR3 sequences. Notes on this clonotype: Antigen unknown.

Sequenced input: memory CD8+ T cells from blood. This receptor was taken from a human donor in good health. Some clones in this sample may be carry-over from other donors' samples. The rearrangement joins TRBV29-1 to TRBJ2-6. This chain's CDR3 is CSVPSGANVLTF.